This TCR beta chain was recorded in a study of shared clonotypes between healthy human individuals. Germline CDR1 SGHRS, CDR2 YFSETQ. The V end lost 0 bases, the J end lost 2 bases, and 14 bases lay between the germline ends. This CDR3 has 16 amino acids. Only in-frame clones appear in the TCRdb table, and some are missing; sequencing was by immunoSEQ multiplex PCR. The table includes some 2,000,000 clones, about 94% detected once. This chain connects TRBV5-1 to TRBJ2-5; possible D gene TRBD1, 6 bases. This sequence was found in a man between 18 and 29 years old in good health. Sequenced material: naive CD4+ T cells sorted from blood. Described subset: CD45RA+ positively selected. The CDR3: CASSLGPVGAQETQYF. The CDR3 DNA sequence: TGCGCCAGCAGCTTGGGACCAGTGGGGGCACAAGAGACCCAGTACTTC.